This entry is about one TCR beta chain. V was shortened by 0 bases and J by 1 base, with 14 bases between the two germline ends. Germline CDR1 and CDR2: SGDLS and YYNGEE. This CDR3 has 16 residues. This entry is derived from a study of shared clonotypes between healthy human individuals. The method was immunoSEQ multiplex PCR; TCRdb's version includes in-frame clones alone and lacks a portion of them. The table lists about 1,500,000 clones, over 95% of them singletons. This receptor was taken from a young man in good health. The sample comprised naive CD4+ T cells sorted from blood. The subset is: CD45RA+ positively selected. The rearrangement uses TRBV9 and TRBJ2-7; TRBD1 is a possible D gene (7 bases). The CDR3 protein is CASSVASRGASYEQYF. The CDR3 bases are TGTGCCAGCAGCGTAGCTTCCAGGGGGGCGTCCTACGAGCAGTACTTC.